Shown below are 25 T cell receptor beta chains from a single sample sequenced in a study of blood T cell repertoires in COVID-19. Using immunoSEQ multiplex PCR, the repertoire was profiled, and TCRdb retains in-frame clones only, with some absent. The table lists about 300,000 clones, 86% of them singletons. The sequencing sample was made of peripheral blood. These TCRs come from a woman aged 50 to 60 with acute or convalescent COVID-19.

This sequence joins TRBV7-2 and TRBJ1-2; TRBD1 is a possible D gene (6 bases). V was trimmed by 2 bases and J by 0 bases, leaving 19 bases between them. Germline V lookup: CDR1 SGHTA, CDR2 FQGNSA. This CDR3 has 18 residues. CDR3 sequence reads: CASSLRGGSQYTNYGYTF. DNA for the CDR3: TGTGCCAGCAGCTTAAGGGGGGGCTCGCAGTACACTAACTATGGCTACACCTTC. The complete variable domain, with remaining parts taken from reference TRBV7-2 and TRBJ1-2, reads GAGVSQSPSNKVTEKGKDVELRCDPISGHTALYWYRQSLGQGLEFLIYFQGNSAPDKSGLPSDRFSAERTGGSVSTLTIQRTQQEDSAVYLCASSLRGGSQYTNYGYTFGSGTRLTVV.

The chain is built from TRBV5-4 and TRBJ1-1, with 9 bases lining up with TRBD1. The CDR3 totals 15 residues. Germline CDR1 and CDR2: SGHNT and YYREEE (reference sequence). J lost 3 bases, V lost 4 bases, and 7 bases had no gene match. This CDR3 reads CASSGGGQGDTEAFF. CDR3 nucleotide sequence: TGTGCCAGCAGCGGCGGGGGACAGGGAGACACTGAAGCTTTCTTT.

A few counts support this clone. This chain uses TRBV27 with TRBJ1-3, with D maybe TRBD1 (6 bases). Germline V lookup: CDR1 MNHEY, CDR2 SMNVEV (reference sequence). The CDR3 has 15 amino acids. The ends were cut back, 5 bases at V and 2 bases at J, with 13 bases in the middle. CDR3 residues: CASSVNREPGNTIYF. As DNA, the CDR3 is TGTGCCAGCAGTGTCAACAGGGAACCTGGAAACACCATATATTTT.

The chain carries TRBV28 and TRBJ2-7; 9 bases agree with TRBD1. J lost 2 bases, V lost 6 bases, and 11 bases had no gene match. Germline V gene lookup returns CDR1 MDHEN and CDR2 SYDVKM. The CDR3 is 16 amino acids. CDR3 DNA sequence: TGTGCCAGCAGCGCGAGCGGGACAGGGTTGACCTACGAGCAGTACTTC. This gives the protein CASSASGTGLTYEQYF.

The gene calls are TRBV24-1 and TRBJ2-7; TRBD2 aligns across 10 bases. This CDR3 contains 16 residues. Germline lookup yields CDR1 KGHDR and CDR2 SFDVKD. Trimming took 4 bases from V and 5 from J; bases not matched to a gene: 10. CDR3 in amino acids: CATSDPSPSGSHEQYF. The CDR3 DNA reads TGTGCCACCAGTGACCCGTCGCCTAGCGGGAGCCACGAGCAGTACTTC.

V is TRBV28 and J is TRBJ2-1; 9 bases align to TRBD2. The CDR3 loop spans 17 amino acids. Germline V CDR1 and CDR2: MDHEN, SYDVKM. J lost 2 bases, V lost 6 bases, and 11 bases had no gene match. The CDR3 protein is CASSLGGAGGPYNEQFF. Written as DNA, the CDR3 is TGTGCCAGCAGCCTGGGGGGAGCGGGAGGCCCCTACAATGAGCAGTTCTTC.

This clone was found once. The chain recombines TRBV27 with TRBJ2-1, with TRBD2 identical over 14 bases. CDR3 size: 17 residues. The germline V gene has CDR1 MNHEY and CDR2 SMNVEV (reference sequence). The V and J ends lost 2 bases and 14 bases, in that order; junction bases with no gene match: 14. CDR3 bases: TGTGCCAGCAGTTTAGTCCCGGGACTAGCGGGAGCCGGGGGGGAGTTCTTC. It encodes CASSLVPGLAGAGGEFF.

This chain links TRBV5-6 with TRBJ2-7, with 8 bases matching TRBD1. The CDR3 runs to 14 residues. Germline CDR1 SGHDT, CDR2 YYEEEE. V gave up 4 bases and J gave up 2 bases; unmatched junction bases: 5. CDR3 residues: CASSPWTGTYEQYF. CDR3 coding DNA: TGTGCCAGCAGCCCGTGGACAGGGACCTACGAGCAGTACTTC.

The chain couples TRBV5-1 to TRBJ2-3; the D gene is possibly TRBD1 (6 bases). V was pared by 4 bases and J by 1 base, with 16 bases between. CDR3 length: 16 amino acids. CDR1 is SGHRS and CDR2 is YFSETQ in the germline V gene. In DNA form, the CDR3 reads TGCGCCAGCAGCAGGGGGTGGCAGGGAGGCACAGATACGCAGTATTTT. The encoded protein is CASSRGWQGGTDTQYF.

This clone was recorded once. The chain is built from TRBV6-5 and TRBJ2-7; 11 positions match TRBD2. The CDR3 has 16 residues. Looked up from germline, CDR1 is MNHEY and CDR2 is SVGAGI. V lost 0 bases, J lost 6 bases, and 7 bases stayed unmatched. The CDR3 loop reads CASSYSIAGGPIEQYF. The CDR3 bases are TGTGCCAGCAGTTACTCCATAGCGGGAGGGCCTATCGAGCAGTACTTC.

CDR3 protein: CASSSTDRASYGYTF. CDR3 in DNA: TGTGCCAGCAGCTCAACTGACAGGGCTAGCTATGGCTACACCTTC. The chain carries TRBV7-9 and TRBJ1-2, with 7 bases fitting TRBD1. V trimming: 4 bases; J trimming: 4 bases; junction bases outside the gene matches: 9. CDR1 and CDR2 from the germline V gene are SEHNR and FQNEAQ (reference sequence). CDR3 length equals 15 residues. Drawing the rest from reference TRBV7-9 and TRBJ1-2, the complete variable domain is DTGVSQNPRHKITKRGQNVTFRCDPISEHNRLYWYRQTLGQGPEFLTYFQNEAQLEKSRLLSDRFSAERPKGSFSTLEIQRTEQGDSAMYLCASSSTDRASYGYTFGSGTRLTVV.

The V gene is TRBV20-1, the J gene TRBJ2-7; D not certain. The CDR3 totals 12 residues. The V gene's germline CDR1 is DFQATT and CDR2 SNEGSKA (reference sequence). V gave up 3 bases and J gave up 7 bases, with 13 bases separating them. CDR3 coding DNA: TGCAGTGCTAGTGCCAGGCGTCGGGAGCAGTACTTC. Translated, it gives CSASARRREQYF.

J is TRBJ2-7 and V is TRBV7-2, with a possible D match to TRBD1 (6 bases). Germline CDR1 and CDR2: SGHTA and FQGNSA. V dropped 5 bases and J dropped 4 bases, with 18 bases sitting between them. CDR3 size: 15 residues. The CDR3 is CASSTEGEPLYEQYF. The CDR3 DNA follows: TGTGCCAGCAGCACCGAGGGGGAGCCCCTTTACGAGCAGTACTTC.

This clone was recorded once. The chain links TRBV28 to TRBJ1-1; 8 positions agree with TRBD1. The germline V gene has CDR1 MDHEN and CDR2 SYDVKM. This CDR3 has 13 amino acids. The V gene end was trimmed by 4 bases and the J gene end by 5 bases; junction bases not matched to a gene: 3. CDR3 residues: CASSSGGRTEAFF. CDR3 nucleotides: TGTGCCAGCAGTTCAGGGGGCCGGACTGAAGCTTTCTTT.

This clone was detected only once. The chain links TRBV24-1 to TRBJ2-5, with D maybe TRBD2 (5 bases). Trimming left V 2 bases short and J 5 bases short, with 14 bases between. CDR3 length: 15 amino acids. CDR1 is KGHDR and CDR2 is SFDVKD in the germline V gene. The CDR3 protein is CATSDSRGPGETQYF. CDR3 in DNA: TGTGCCACCAGTGATTCCCGCGGGCCGGGGGAGACCCAGTACTTC.

V and J are TRBV5-4 and TRBJ2-1; a possible D gene is TRBD2 (5 bases). Germline CDR1 SGHNT, CDR2 YYREEE (reference sequence). The CDR3 spans 15 residues. V was pared by 0 bases and J by 6 bases, with 13 bases between. This CDR3 is CASSLATSVFNEQFF. The CDR3 DNA follows: TGTGCCAGCAGCTTGGCTACTAGTGTCTTCAATGAGCAGTTCTTC.

CDR3 protein: CASSKGTGILETQYF. The CDR3 bases are TGTGCCAGCAGCAAAGGGACAGGGATCCTGGAGACCCAGTACTTC. The chain carries TRBV7-8 and TRBJ2-5, with 9 bases aligning to TRBD1. The germline V gene has CDR1 SGHVS and CDR2 FQNEAQ. The ends lost 5 bases at V and 5 bases at J; junction bases unmatched: 9. CDR3 length: 15 residues.

This rearrangement joins TRBV4-1 to TRBJ2-7; D is undetermined. In germline, CDR1 is MGHRA, CDR2 YSYEKL. Trimming shortened V by 0 bases and J by 4 bases, and 10 bases separated the two germline ends. CDR3 length: 14 amino acids. CDR3 protein: CASSQDPQSYEQYF. The DNA for the CDR3 is TGCGCCAGCAGCCAAGATCCCCAGTCTTACGAGCAGTACTTC.

J is TRBJ2-5 and V is TRBV27; D perhaps matches TRBD1 (6 bases). Germline lookup yields CDR1 MNHEY and CDR2 SMNVEV (reference sequence). This CDR3 has 13 amino acids. V lost 6 bases and J 3 bases, leaving 11 bases between the germline ends. This chain's CDR3 is CASSRQAKETQYF. The CDR3 region has the DNA TGTGCCAGCAGCCGACAGGCGAAAGAGACCCAGTACTTC.

On this clone itself: Additional DNA sequences in this sample encode the identical CDR3. V usage is TRBV15 and J usage is TRBJ2-1, with 8 bases lining up with TRBD2. The length of the CDR3 is 20 residues. Germline values: CDR1 LNHNV, CDR2 YYDKDF (reference sequence). V dropped 0 bases and J dropped 6; count of bases not matched to a gene: 19. The CDR3 sequence is CATSRDNWVLREGGFNEQFF. The DNA for the CDR3 is TGTGCCACCAGCAGAGATAACTGGGTTCTACGGGAGGGTGGGTTCAATGAGCAGTTCTTC.

V is TRBV27 and J is TRBJ1-5, with 7 bases identical to TRBD1. V was pared by 5 bases and J by 1 base, with 8 bases of the junction left unmatched. There are 16 residues in the CDR3. The germline V gene has CDR1 MNHEY and CDR2 SMNVEV (reference sequence). This chain's CDR3 is CASSALQGLSNQPQHF. The CDR3 nucleotides read TGTGCCAGCAGTGCACTACAGGGGCTAAGCAATCAGCCCCAGCATTTT.

V gene TRBV28 combines with J gene TRBJ2-3; tentative D call: TRBD2 (5 bases). In germline, CDR1 is MDHEN, CDR2 SYDVKM. This CDR3 is 15 amino acids long. V was cut by 6 bases and J by 4 bases, with 17 bases left in between. The CDR3 nucleotides read TGTGCCAGCAGGTCCCAAAAAGAGAGGGCAGATACGCAGTATTTT. It codes for CASRSQKERADTQYF.

This clone was seen once. V and J are TRBV4-2 and TRBJ2-7; 9 nucleotides align to TRBD2. The J segment lost 3 bases and the V segment lost 0 bases, leaving 6 bases of the junction unmatched. The CDR3 spans 16 residues. Germline V gene lookup returns CDR1 LGHNA and CDR2 YNFKEQ. This CDR3 reads CASSQDLRLAVYEQYF. The CDR3, as DNA: TGTGCCAGCAGCCAAGATCTGAGACTAGCGGTCTACGAGCAGTACTTC.

This clone was recorded once. The chain couples TRBV9 to TRBJ2-1, with TRBD2 matching over 9 bases. V gave up 4 bases and J gave up 11 bases; unmatched junction bases: 16. The CDR3 length is 16 residues. In germline, CDR1 is SGDLS, CDR2 YYNGEE. CDR3: CASSSPGLAGLTKQFF. The CDR3 DNA sequence: TGTGCCAGCAGCTCACCGGGACTAGCCGGACTCACGAAGCAGTTCTTC.

The CDR3 loop is CASSPPGGGAGYTF. As DNA, the CDR3 is TGTGCCAGCAGCCCCCCTGGTGGGGGCGCGGGCTACACCTTC. The chain couples TRBV7-9 to TRBJ1-2, with D tentatively TRBD1 (6 bases). The CDR3 runs to 14 residues. V gave up 5 bases and J gave up 8 bases, with 18 bases separating them. From germline, CDR1 is SEHNR and CDR2 FQNEAQ (reference sequence).